The 16 T cell receptor beta chains below come from one sample, sequenced in a study of technical replicates of blood from a few donors. Sequencing was performed with immunoSEQ multiplex PCR; in TCRdb, only in-frame clones are kept and a portion is missing. The sample has 75,000 to 100,000 clones; around 96% are singletons. The sample taken for sequencing was T cells isolated from PBMCs. These receptors were obtained from a human donor in good health.

The rearrangement uses TRBV27 and TRBJ2-5; tentatively, D is TRBD2 (6 bases). The CDR3 has 15 amino acids. V was pared by 1 base and J by 3 bases, with 12 bases between. Per the germline V gene, CDR1 is MNHEY and CDR2 is SMNVEV (reference sequence). The CDR3 DNA follows: TGTGCCAGCAGTTTATTTCAGGGAGGTAAAGAGACCCAGTACTTC. The encoded protein is CASSLFQGGKETQYF.

The CDR3 DNA reads as TGTGCCAGCAGGCCGCGAGGTGAGGGACAACGGAACACTGAAGCTTTCTTT. Amino acid sequence: CASRPRGEGQRNTEAFF. The rearrangement joins TRBV28 to TRBJ1-1, with TRBD1 as a possible D gene (6 bases). The CDR3 has 17 residues. V was trimmed by 6 bases and J by 1 base, leaving 21 bases between them. The germline CDR1 and CDR2 sequences are MDHEN and SYDVKM.

The chain has TRBV30 and TRBJ2-5; 8 bases align to TRBD2. The CDR3 length is 13 residues. V lost 1 base and J lost 6; bases outside the gene matches: 4. The germline CDR1 and CDR2 sequences are GTSNPN and SVGIG (reference sequence). CDR3 sequence: CAWSGLAWKTQYF. CDR3 coding DNA: TGTGCCTGGAGTGGACTAGCGTGGAAGACCCAGTACTTC.

This clone was counted a single time. V usage is TRBV11-2 and J usage is TRBJ1-3; 7 positions match TRBD1. Trimming removed 7 bases from V and 0 bases from J; junction bases left unmatched: 9. The CDR3 spans 16 residues. Germline V gene lookup returns CDR1 SGHAT and CDR2 FQNNGV. The DNA for the CDR3 is TGTGCCAGCAACCAAGGGGACAGAATCTCTGGAAACACCATATATTTT. It yields the protein CASNQGDRISGNTIYF.

V usage is TRBV5-6 and J usage is TRBJ2-7; 13 positions agree with TRBD2. Germline assignment: CDR1 SGHDT and CDR2 YYEEEE. Unmatched junction bases numbered 3, after V lost 5 bases and J lost 1 base. The CDR3 loop spans 15 amino acids. CDR3 protein: CASRRTSGRSYEQYF. CDR3 bases: TGTGCCAGCAGACGGACTAGCGGGAGATCCTACGAGCAGTACTTC.

This sequence joins TRBV7-2 and TRBJ1-1; 8 bases agree with TRBD1. Germline loops: CDR1 SGHTA, CDR2 FQGNSA. CDR3 length: 14 amino acids. V was clipped by 6 bases and J by 8 bases; unmatched bases: 11. The CDR3: CASSPRGWDREAFF. In DNA, the CDR3 is TGTGCCAGCAGTCCAAGGGGTTGGGACAGGGAAGCTTTCTTT.

The chain combines TRBV6-1 with TRBJ2-1; D gene unclear. Germline V gives CDR1 MNHNS, CDR2 SASEGT. Trimming took 2 bases from V and 5 from J, leaving 7 bases between them. The CDR3 has 13 residues. The CDR3, as DNA: TGTGCCAGCAGTGAACAGGCACACAATGAGCAGTTCTTC. This encodes CASSEQAHNEQFF.

The V and J genes are TRBV28 and TRBJ2-7; 7 bases are shared with TRBD1. Trimming took 7 bases from V and 0 from J; bases not matched to a gene: 9. The CDR3 contains 15 residues. Germline V lookup: CDR1 MDHEN, CDR2 SYDVKM. The CDR3 bases are TGTGCCAGCACGCTATCGACAGGGAACTCCTACGAGCAGTACTTC. Its translation: CASTLSTGNSYEQYF.

About this clone: Germline and junction disagree at one end, which may indicate a read error. The chain joins TRBV6-1 to TRBJ2-7; TRBD1 matches at 7 bases. CDR3 size: 15 residues. Per germline, CDR1 MNHNS and CDR2 SASEGT. For the CDR3, the DNA is TGTGCCAGCAGGGAAGAACAGGGGAGCTCCTACGAGCAGTACTTC. Translation: CASREEQGSSYEQYF.

The V and J genes are TRBV28 and TRBJ2-5; D is unresolved. This CDR3 region has 13 residues. The V gene lost 3 bases and the J gene lost 1 base, with 6 bases spanning the gap. Germline CDR1 is MDHEN and CDR2 is SYDVKM. For the CDR3, the DNA is TGTGCCAGCAGTTTGCTAGGCCAAGAGACCCAGTACTTC. Its protein is CASSLLGQETQYF.

Only one count was recorded for this clone. The chain has TRBV29-1 and TRBJ2-5; the D is unclear. This CDR3 contains 13 residues. The ends were cut back, 4 bases at V and 2 bases at J, with 11 bases in the middle. Germline CDR1 reads SQVTM; CDR2 reads ANQGSEA. CDR3 sequence: CSVVAPPQETQYF. Here the CDR3 DNA reads TGCAGCGTTGTTGCGCCACCACAAGAGACCCAGTACTTC.

The rearrangement links TRBV30 to TRBJ1-2; D is undetermined. CDR1 and CDR2 (germline): GTSNPN, SVGIG (reference sequence). The CDR3 consists of 15 residues. Trimming took 2 bases from V and 3 from J, leaving 16 bases between them. The CDR3 region is CAWSSQTRRDYGYTF. The DNA for the CDR3 is TGTGCCTGGAGTTCCCAGACTCGGAGGGACTATGGCTACACCTTC.

The V gene is TRBV2, the J gene TRBJ2-7, with 12 bases identical to TRBD2. This CDR3 comprises 19 residues. The V segment lost 1 base and the J segment 5 bases; nucleotides outside the gene matches: 15. CDR1 is SNHLY and CDR2 is FYNNEI in the germline V gene. CDR3 nucleotides: TGTGCCAGCAGTGAAGGTTGGGCGCTAGCGGGGGGGCAGTCTCACGAGCAGTACTTC. Amino acid sequence: CASSEGWALAGGQSHEQYF.

The chain uses TRBV5-1 and TRBJ2-7; the match to TRBD2 covers 11 bases. Losses at the gene ends were 4 bases for V and 3 bases for J; bases not matched to a gene: 6. The CDR3 totals 15 residues. Germline lookup yields CDR1 SGHRS and CDR2 YFSETQ. CDR3 DNA sequence: TGCGCCAGCAGCCAGGGGACTAGCGGAAACTACGAGCAGTACTTC. This gives the protein CASSQGTSGNYEQYF.

The chain combines TRBV7-6 with TRBJ2-1; 11 bases line up with TRBD2. The J segment lost 9 bases and the V segment lost 1 base, leaving 11 bases of the junction unmatched. Germline V gene data show CDR1 as SGHVS and CDR2 as FNYEAQ. This CDR3 is 17 amino acids long. This CDR3 is CASSLVEDSGGASEQFF. The DNA for the CDR3 is TGTGCCAGCAGCTTAGTTGAGGATAGCGGGGGGGCCAGTGAGCAGTTCTTC. The whole variable domain, filled in from reference TRBV7-6 and TRBJ2-1, reads GAGVSQSPRYKVTKRGQDVALRCDPISGHVSLYWYRQALGQGPEFLTYFNYEAQQDKSGLPNDRFSAERPEGSISTLTIQRTEQRDSAMYRCASSLVEDSGGASEQFFGPGTRLTVL.

The gene calls are TRBV4-1 and TRBJ1-5; perhaps TRBD1 as D (5 bases). The CDR3 runs to 17 residues. Trimming pared 4 bases from V and 3 bases from J, leaving 19 bases between. CDR1 and CDR2 from the germline V gene are MGHRA and YSYEKL. CDR3 region: CASSLLSGQGVNQPQHF. The CDR3 DNA is TGCGCCAGCAGCCTACTCTCCGGCCAAGGGGTCAATCAGCCCCAGCATTTT.